The clone carrying this T cell receptor beta chain appeared a single time. The data belong to a study of control samples from healthy donors and cancer patients. The data were produced by immunoSEQ multiplex PCR, yet TCRdb's version contains in-frame clones alone and is incomplete. This table has 150,000 to 200,000 clones, around 90% appearing once. Germline assignment: CDR1 LGHDT and CDR2 YNNKEL (reference sequence). CDR3 length: 15 residues. V shed 2 bases, J shed 2 bases, and the junction held 6 bases outside the gene matches. The chain couples TRBV3-1 (or the pseudogene TRBV3-2) to TRBJ2-7, with 7 bases matching TRBD2. The source of this sequence is a man aged 25 to 40 in good health. Sequencing input: blood. The CDR3 is CASSQLASGAYEQYF. Here the CDR3 DNA reads TGTGCCAGCAGCCAACTGGCTAGCGGTGCCTACGAGCAGTACTTC.